The 20 T cell receptor beta chains in this list originate from one sample, sequenced in a study of T cells after yellow fever vaccination. TCRdb reanalysed the 5' RACE reads using MiXCR and keeps one entry per CDR3 protein. The sample lists around 310,000 distinct CDR3 sequences; approximately 4.5% were seen once. This material consisted of PBMCs, taken 15 days after the yellow fever booster vaccination. The source of these receptors is a man aged 18 to 29 who received the YFV17D yellow fever vaccine.

This clonotype was recorded at least ten times. CDR3 sequence reads: CASSLAAWGETGELFF. The CDR3 coding sequence is TGCGCCAGCAGCTTGGCGGCCTGGGGGGAAACCGGGGAGCTGTTTTTT. The rearrangement joins TRBV5-1 to TRBJ2-2; D may be TRBD2 (6 bases). CDR1 and CDR2 from the germline V gene are SGHRS and YFSETQ. This CDR3 region has 16 residues. V dropped 0 bases and J dropped 5 bases, with 14 bases sitting between them.

This clonotype was seen many times. This chain connects TRBV4-2 to TRBJ2-7; the D is unclear. Trimming took 4 bases from V and 3 from J, leaving 10 bases between them. Germline lookup yields CDR1 LGHNA and CDR2 YNFKEQ. The CDR3 spans 13 residues. CDR3 sequence reads: CASSPRVGYEQYF. CDR3 coding DNA: TGTGCCAGCAGCCCTCGTGTTGGCTACGAGCAGTACTTC.

This clonotype was seen more than once but under ten times. The gene calls are TRBV7-2 and TRBJ2-3; D is possibly TRBD1 or TRBD2 (5 bases each). Germline V gives CDR1 SGHTA, CDR2 FQGNSA. V was pared by 3 bases and J by 6 bases, with 10 bases between. The CDR3 has 13 amino acids. CDR3 region: CASSFGARDTQYF. The CDR3 nucleotides are TGTGCCAGCAGCTTCGGGGCAAGGGATACGCAGTATTTT. Full variable domain (missing parts from reference TRBV7-2 and TRBJ2-3): GAGVSQSPSNKVTEKGKDVELRCDPISGHTALYWYRQSLGQGLEFLIYFQGNSAPDKSGLPSDRFSAERTGGSVSTLTIQRTQQEDSAVYLCASSFGARDTQYFGPGTRLTVL.

This clonotype has ten or more counts. The chain combines TRBV20-1 with TRBJ1-1; D is possibly TRBD1 (6 bases). The ends were cut back, 0 bases at V and 4 bases at J, with 12 bases in the middle. CDR1 and CDR2 (germline): DFQATT, SNEGSKA (reference sequence). The CDR3 length is 14 residues. CDR3 residues: CSARDRQGTTEAFF. In DNA form, the CDR3 reads TGCAGTGCTAGAGATAGGCAGGGGACCACTGAAGCTTTCTTT.

This clonotype was recorded many times. The chain uses TRBV6-5 and TRBJ1-6, with 7 positions matching TRBD1. The CDR3 extends over 16 amino acids. Germline lookup yields CDR1 MNHEY and CDR2 SVGAGI. The V and J ends lost 6 bases and 4 bases, in that order; junction bases with no gene match: 9. This CDR3 reads CASSRDRKTYNSPLHF. The CDR3 region has the DNA TGTGCCAGCAGCCGGGACAGAAAAACTTATAATTCACCCCTCCACTTT.

The genes are TRBV11-2 and TRBJ2-1; 8 bases agree with TRBD1. The V gene end was trimmed by 5 bases and the J gene end by 5 bases; junction bases not matched to a gene: 20. Germline V CDR1 and CDR2: SGHAT, FQNNGV. This CDR3 is 19 amino acids long. The CDR3 loop is CASSGQRQGLPGPNNEQFF. DNA of the CDR3: TGTGCCAGCAGCGGCCAGAGACAGGGGCTCCCGGGGCCGAACAATGAGCAGTTCTTC.

There are a few counts of this clonotype. The V and J genes are TRBV28 and TRBJ2-5; D gene ambiguous. Germline CDR1 and CDR2: MDHEN and SYDVKM. V shed 2 bases and J shed 3 bases, with 4 bases lying between them. The CDR3 has 12 amino acids. CDR3 region: CASSLRKETQYF. In DNA, the CDR3 is TGTGCCAGCAGTTTAAGGAAAGAGACCCAGTACTTC. Filled out from reference TRBV28 and TRBJ2-5, the complete variable domain reads DVKVTQSSRYLVKRTGEKVFLECVQDMDHENMFWYRQDPGLGLRLIYFSYDVKMKEKGDIPEGYSVSREKKERFSLILESASTNQTSMYLCASSLRKETQYFGPGTRLLVL.

This clonotype was recorded at least ten times. This chain uses TRBV2 with TRBJ1-6; D remains unclear. Trimming left V 5 bases short and J 8 bases short, with 10 bases between. CDR3 length: 13 amino acids. The germline gives CDR1 SNHLY, CDR2 FYNNEI. CDR3 DNA sequence: TGTGCCAGCAGTCCAAACTCGGATTCACCCCTCCACTTT. Encoded protein: CASSPNSDSPLHF.

This clonotype was seen ten or more times. The gene calls are TRBV24-1 and TRBJ2-1, with 7 positions matching TRBD1. The ends lost 3 bases at V and 7 bases at J; junction bases unmatched: 2. Germline loops: CDR1 KGHDR, CDR2 SFDVKD. This CDR3 has 13 amino acids. The CDR3 is CATSDPRGNEQFF. CDR3 nucleotide sequence: TGTGCCACCAGTGATCCCAGGGGGAATGAGCAGTTCTTC.

This clonotype was seen at least ten times. J is TRBJ2-1 and V is TRBV6-6; TRBD1 might be the D (6 bases). The CDR3 is made up of 15 amino acids. Germline V gene lookup returns CDR1 MNHNY and CDR2 SVGAGI (reference sequence). Deletions cut 2 bases from V and 3 bases from J, with 11 bases between. The CDR3 nucleotides are TGTGCCAGCAGTTACAGGACAGACTACTACAATGAGCAGTTCTTC. Encoded protein: CASSYRTDYYNEQFF.

This clonotype was observed a handful of times. The chain combines TRBV7-2 with TRBJ1-1; possibly TRBD1 for D (5 bases). Germline V CDR1 and CDR2: SGHTA, FQGNSA. The CDR3 runs to 15 residues. Between the trimmed V and J ends, which lost 5 bases and 2 bases, there was a span of 15 bases. This CDR3 reads CASSPHLQVNTEAFF. The CDR3 bases are TGTGCCAGCAGCCCGCACCTACAGGTTAACACTGAAGCTTTCTTT.

The genes are TRBV5-4 and TRBJ1-4, with TRBD1 identical over 7 bases. The CDR3 spans 15 residues. Germline trimming cut 2 bases from V and 6 bases from J; bases unmatched to any gene: 7. CDR1 and CDR2 (germline): SGHNT, YYREEE (reference sequence). The CDR3 here is CASSFGQAGDEKLFF. The CDR3, as DNA: TGTGCCAGCAGCTTCGGACAGGCGGGGGATGAAAAACTGTTTTTT.

This clonotype has ten or more counts. This sequence joins TRBV7-9 and TRBJ1-5; maybe TRBD1 (6 bases). Germline V gene sequence: CDR1 SEHNR, CDR2 FQNEAQ (reference sequence). The CDR3 consists of 16 residues. Trimming removed 6 bases from V and 6 bases from J, with 21 bases in between. Here the CDR3 reads CASSLGIQGGGQPQHF. The CDR3 bases are TGTGCCAGCAGTCTTGGGATACAGGGAGGAGGTCAGCCCCAGCATTTT.

This clonotype has ten or more counts. This chain connects TRBV4-3 to TRBJ1-5; no clear D. Germline-derived CDR1 and CDR2 are LGHNA and YSLEER. The CDR3 has 14 amino acids. V lost 0 bases and J lost 1, with 4 bases in between. The CDR3 nucleotides read TGCGCCAGCAGCCAAGAAAACAGCAATCAGCCCCAGCATTTT. Protein sequence: CASSQENSNQPQHF.

The chain has TRBV19 and TRBJ1-5; tentative D call: TRBD1 (6 bases). CDR1 and CDR2 (germline): LNHDA, SQIVND (reference sequence). This CDR3 has 13 residues. Deletions cut 4 bases from V and 9 bases from J, with 13 bases between. CDR3 nucleotide sequence: TGTGCCAGTAGTACGGGGACATTCATGCCCCAGCATTTT. This gives the protein CASSTGTFMPQHF.

This clonotype has at least ten counts. The chain employs TRBV5-1 and TRBJ1-6; D remains ambiguous. CDR1 and CDR2 (germline): SGHRS, YFSETQ. This CDR3 has 12 amino acids. V was cut by 5 bases and J by 10 bases, with 10 bases left in between. The CDR3 sequence is CASRMERSPLHF. The CDR3 DNA is TGCGCCAGCAGGATGGAGAGGTCACCCCTCCACTTT.

This clonotype was counted many times. The V gene is TRBV10-3, the J gene TRBJ1-4, with D perhaps TRBD1 (5 bases). The V end was cut by 6 bases, the J end by 13 bases, with 18 bases between. The germline CDR1 and CDR2 sequences are ENHRY and SYGVKD. There are 13 residues in the CDR3. The CDR3 loop is CAIRAERTSALFF. Written as DNA, the CDR3 is TGTGCCATCAGAGCAGAAAGGACATCGGCACTGTTTTTT.

Ten or more counts support this clonotype. J is TRBJ1-2 and V is TRBV7-2; D is uncertain. Germline-derived CDR1 and CDR2 are SGHTA and FQGNSA. The CDR3 is made up of 14 amino acids. V gave up 5 bases and J gave up 5 bases, with 15 bases separating them. The DNA of the CDR3 is TGTGCCAGCAGCGTACCGGGATACCTATATGGCTACACCTTC. Residues: CASSVPGYLYGYTF.

There are many counts of this clonotype. The chain carries TRBV20-1 and TRBJ2-5, with 12 bases lining up with TRBD2. The length of the CDR3 is 14 residues. Germline-derived CDR1 and CDR2 are DFQATT and SNEGSKA (reference sequence). The V segment lost 5 bases and the J segment 5 bases; nucleotides outside the gene matches: 6. CDR3 sequence: CSAPSGGAPETQYF. The CDR3 DNA reads TGCAGTGCTCCTAGCGGGGGGGCTCCCGAGACCCAGTACTTC.

V gene TRBV20-1 combines with J gene TRBJ2-6; D not resolved. The CDR3 is 13 amino acids. Germline CDR1 is DFQATT and CDR2 is SNEGSKA (reference sequence). Trimming took 5 bases from V and 4 from J, leaving 9 bases between them. CDR3 DNA: TGCAGTGCTCTCCCGCGGGGGGCCAACGTCCTGACTTTC. It translates to CSALPRGANVLTF.